This T cell receptor (beta chain) was sequenced during a study of CD4+ T cells in melanoma. Produced via immunoSEQ multiplex PCR; TCRdb's table is partial and in-frame only. The sample includes about 15,000 clones, approximately 88% of them seen just once. Germline assignment: CDR1 MGHRA and CDR2 YSYEKL. CDR3 length equals 16 residues. The ends were cut back, 1 base at V and 2 bases at J, with 14 bases in the middle. The source is a human donor with melanoma. The sample was cells from a culture (not recorded whether cultured in vitro). J is TRBJ1-1 and V is TRBV4-1; TRBD1 might be the D (6 bases). The CDR3 loop reads CASSQGRGGQNTEAFF. The CDR3 DNA reads TGCGCCAGCAGCCAAGGGCGGGGGGGCCAAAACACTGAAGCTTTCTTT.